The T cell receptor (beta chain) described here comes from a study of blood T cells in healthy people across ages. PCR was performed a second time for about 7 to 12 cycles using a sample-barcoded 5' primer and a J-beta primer mix. A single record per CDR3 protein comes from TCRdb applying MiXCR to the 5' RACE reads. The table records roughly 720,000 distinct CDR3 sequences, about 55% of them present only once. General study results and limits: TCR beta diversity, measured per million T cells, fell in a roughly linear way with age. The study could not conclusively compare naive and antigen-experienced cells, given its unsorted PBMCs.

Total RNA was isolated from each sample in quantities of at least 5.5 micrograms. Germline V lookup: CDR1 SGHAT, CDR2 FQNNGV. Trimming cost V 5 bases and J 8 bases, with 10 bases left between them. CDR3 size: 12 residues. As to this clonotype: Its antigen is not identified.

Sample: blood. The receptor comes from a man older than 75 in good health. The rearrangement uses TRBV11-2 and TRBJ2-1; D is possibly TRBD1 or TRBD2 (7 bases each). CDR3 loop: CASSQGGYEQFF. CDR3 nucleotide sequence: TGTGCCAGCAGCCAGGGGGGGTATGAGCAGTTCTTC. The full variable domain, with the rest looked up from reference TRBV11-2 and TRBJ2-1, is EAGVAQSPRYKIIEKRQSVAFWCNPISGHATLYWYQQILGQGPKLLIQFQNNGVVDDSQLPKDRFSAERLKGVDSTLKIQPAKLEDSAVYLCASSQGGYEQFFGPGTRLTVL.